This T cell receptor (beta chain) originates from a study of blood T cell repertoires in COVID-19. Study-level background: Samples taken during acute and convalescent COVID-19 were collected in the United States, Italy and Spain.

The CDR3 contains 17 residues. The germline gives CDR1 SGDLS, CDR2 YYNGEE. J lost 1 base, V lost 0 bases, and 8 bases had no gene match. This clone was counted a few times. Per the original data handling: Scientists estimated how many nucleated cells there were by amplifying reference gene primers. Produced via immunoSEQ multiplex PCR; TCRdb's table is partial and in-frame only. The V and J calls and clone size are taken from that table; D and trimming were inferred from the DNA. The table shows about 67,000 clones, with roughly 85% occurring only once. The chain has TRBV9 and TRBJ2-5; 8 bases map to TRBD2. This clonotype originated in a woman older than 75 with acute or convalescent COVID-19. The sequenced sample consisted of peripheral blood. The DNA of the CDR3 is TGTGCCAGCAGCGTAGGTTGGCCTAGCGGGTTCCAAGAGACCCAGTACTTC. It codes for CASSVGWPSGFQETQYF.